Shown below are 23 T cell receptor beta chains from a single sample sequenced in a study of T cell repertoires in cytomegalovirus infection. TCRdb analysed the reads with MiXCR anew, one entry per CDR3 protein. The data hold more than 650,000 distinct CDR3 sequences, with 35% to 40% observed a single time. The sequenced sample was PBMCs. The receptors originated from a human donor in good health (CMV status not recorded). Some clones in this sample may be carry-over from other donors' samples.

This clonotype has more than one count but fewer than ten. The chain employs TRBV19 and TRBJ2-1; 12 bases are a match to TRBD2. This CDR3 is 19 amino acids long. Trimming removed 4 bases from V and 5 bases from J; junction bases left unmatched: 15. The germline gives CDR1 LNHDA, CDR2 SQIVND (reference sequence). The CDR3 sequence: CASSRLPKTSGGINNEQFF. In nucleotides, the CDR3 is TGTGCCAGTAGTAGACTTCCTAAGACTAGCGGGGGAATTAACAATGAGCAGTTCTTC.

The table lists this clonotype with a count of one. V usage is TRBV7-2 and J usage is TRBJ1-1; D is unclear. CDR1 is SGHTA, CDR2 FQGNSA, per germline. Trimming took off 3 bases at V and 5 bases at J, with 19 bases between the two ends. CDR3 length: 16 residues. The CDR3 is CASSFPTRGNGTEAFF. CDR3 DNA sequence: TGTGCCAGCAGCTTCCCAACACGCGGTAACGGGACTGAAGCTTTCTTT. Looking up the rest from reference TRBV7-2 and TRBJ1-1 gives the full variable domain: GAGVSQSPSNKVTEKGKDVELRCDPISGHTALYWYRQSLGQGLEFLIYFQGNSAPDKSGLPSDRFSAERTGGSVSTLTIQRTQQEDSAVYLCASSFPTRGNGTEAFFGQGTRLTVV.

CDR3 coding DNA: TGTGCCAGCAGCGTGGGGACTAGCGGGACCACCGGGGAGCTGTTTTTT. As protein: CASSVGTSGTTGELFF. V usage is TRBV7-6 and J usage is TRBJ2-2, with TRBD2 matching over 13 bases. V gave up 5 bases and J gave up 4 bases; unmatched junction bases: 4. The germline gives CDR1 SGHVS, CDR2 FNYEAQ. The CDR3 covers 16 residues.

The chain is built from TRBV7-8 and TRBJ1-4; D not resolved. V lost 1 base to trimming and J lost 6 bases, with 6 bases between them. This CDR3 is 13 amino acids long. The germline gives CDR1 SGHVS, CDR2 FQNEAQ. The CDR3 spells CASSLDTYEKLFF. The CDR3 nucleotides are TGTGCCAGCAGCTTAGACACGTATGAAAAACTGTTTTTT.

This clonotype occurred a few times. The chain joins TRBV28 to TRBJ1-5, with a weak D call TRBD1 (6 bases). The germline V and J ends were trimmed by 5 bases and 0 bases, with 17 bases remaining between them. Germline values: CDR1 MDHEN, CDR2 SYDVKM. This CDR3 has 17 amino acids. CDR3 sequence reads: CASSLKYTGTSNQPQHF. The CDR3 DNA reads as TGTGCCAGCAGTCTAAAGTACACAGGGACTAGCAATCAGCCCCAGCATTTT.

This clonotype was found many times. The chain couples TRBV7-2 to TRBJ2-7, with 7 nucleotides matching TRBD1. The CDR3 runs to 15 residues. CDR1 is SGHTA, CDR2 FQGNSA, per germline. V lost 1 base and J lost 3; bases outside the gene matches: 6. CDR3 coding DNA: TGTGCCAGCAGCTTAGGGGGACAGCTAATCTACGAGCAGTACTTC. Translation: CASSLGGQLIYEQYF.

The V and J genes are TRBV7-8 and TRBJ1-2; D not certain. In germline, CDR1 is SGHVS, CDR2 FQNEAQ. This CDR3 has 13 amino acids. V gave up 1 base and J gave up 6 bases, with 9 bases separating them. The chain's CDR3 is CASSLGRDDGYTF. The CDR3 nucleotides read TGTGCCAGCAGCTTAGGTCGGGATGATGGCTACACCTTC. Using reference TRBV7-8 and TRBJ1-2 for the parts outside the CDR3, the full variable domain is GAGVSQSPRYKVAKRGQDVALRCDPISGHVSLFWYQQALGQGPEFLTYFQNEAQLDKSGLPSDRFFAERPEGSVSTLKIQRTQQEDSAVYLCASSLGRDDGYTFGSGTRLTVV.

This sequence joins TRBV6-1 and TRBJ2-3; 8 nucleotides agree with TRBD2. V lost 8 bases and J lost 3; bases outside the gene matches: 16. This CDR3 is 17 amino acids long. CDR1 and CDR2 from the germline V gene are MNHNS and SASEGT. The CDR3 reads CASRGNALAGRTDTQYF. The DNA for the CDR3 is TGTGCCAGCCGTGGAAACGCCTTAGCGGGACGGACAGATACGCAGTATTTT.

This clonotype came up a few times. This sequence joins TRBV20-1 and TRBJ2-1; D gene unclear. The CDR3 sequence is 12 residues long. Between the trimmed V and J ends, which lost 3 bases and 9 bases, there was a span of 12 bases. Germline CDR1 DFQATT, CDR2 SNEGSKA (reference sequence). The CDR3 reads CSARPHLSEQFF. Here the CDR3 DNA reads TGCAGTGCTAGGCCTCACCTAAGTGAGCAGTTCTTC.

The J gene is TRBJ2-1, the V gene TRBV28, with D perhaps matching TRBD1 or TRBD2 (5 bases each). Trimming cost V 6 bases and J 3 bases, with 15 bases left between them. Germline V gene data show CDR1 as MDHEN and CDR2 as SYDVKM. CDR3 length: 15 amino acids. For the CDR3, the DNA is TGTGCCAGCAGCCAAACGGGACCATACTACAATGAGCAGTTCTTC. Its protein is CASSQTGPYYNEQFF.

CDR3 amino acids: CASSYTGQGDTEAFF. The DNA for the CDR3 is TGTGCCAGCAGTTACACGGGACAGGGGGACACTGAAGCTTTCTTT. The V and J genes are TRBV6-8 and TRBJ1-1; 11 nucleotides match TRBD1. CDR1 is MNHGY and CDR2 is SAAAGT in the germline V gene. V was pared by 2 bases and J by 3 bases, with 2 bases of the junction left unmatched. The CDR3 sequence is 15 residues long.

The V and J genes are TRBV28 and TRBJ1-1; D unclear. The germline V and J ends were trimmed by 6 bases and 4 bases, with 18 bases remaining between them. Looked up from germline, CDR1 is MDHEN and CDR2 is SYDVKM. The CDR3 has 15 residues. In DNA form, the CDR3 reads TGTGCCAGCAGCCCATCCTTTGGCTTGTTCACTGAAGCTTTCTTT. This gives the protein CASSPSFGLFTEAFF. Filled out from reference TRBV28 and TRBJ1-1, the complete variable domain reads DVKVTQSSRYLVKRTGEKVFLECVQDMDHENMFWYRQDPGLGLRLIYFSYDVKMKEKGDIPEGYSVSREKKERFSLILESASTNQTSMYLCASSPSFGLFTEAFFGQGTRLTVV.

The chain has TRBV3-1 and TRBJ1-3; perhaps TRBD1 as D (6 bases). CDR3 length equals 13 residues. CDR1 and CDR2 from the germline V gene are LGHDT and YNNKEL (reference sequence). The ends were cut back, 2 bases at V and 7 bases at J, with 9 bases in the middle. CDR3 loop: CASSQLTGNTIYF. DNA of the CDR3: TGTGCCAGCAGCCAACTTACAGGGAACACCATATATTTT.

The V gene is TRBV20-1, the J gene TRBJ1-4; 10 nucleotides agree with TRBD1. The CDR3 is 14 residues long. The V segment lost 6 bases and the J segment 6 bases; nucleotides outside the gene matches: 7. Per the germline V gene, CDR1 is DFQATT and CDR2 is SNEGSKA (reference sequence). In DNA form, the CDR3 reads TGCAGTGCGGTCGACAGGGGGCGCGATGAAAAACTGTTTTTT. It is translated as CSAVDRGRDEKLFF.

This clonotype was picked up a small number of times. The V call is TRBV6-1, the J call TRBJ1-1; TRBD1 aligns across 7 bases. The CDR3 is 13 amino acids. The V gene's germline CDR1 is MNHNS and CDR2 SASEGT. The junction had 7 bases not matched to a gene; V was cut back by 4 bases and J by 8 bases. The CDR3, as DNA: TGTGCCAGCAGTGCCATTGACAGGGCGGAAGCTTTCTTT. Its protein product is CASSAIDRAEAFF.

A few counts support this clonotype. V usage is TRBV7-9 and J usage is TRBJ1-5; TRBD1 matches 10 bases. Germline lookup yields CDR1 SEHNR and CDR2 FQNEAQ (reference sequence). The CDR3 is 18 residues long. With V trimmed by 5 bases and J by 2 bases, 12 bases remained unmatched. The DNA for the CDR3 is TGTGCCAGCAGCCCGGGGACAGGGGTGAGGAAAGGCAATCAGCCCCAGCATTTT. Amino acids: CASSPGTGVRKGNQPQHF.

A note on this clonotype: At one end the junction does not follow the germline gene, possibly because of a read error. This chain links TRBV28 with TRBJ2-7; D possibly uses TRBD1 or TRBD2 (6 bases each). Germline V gene data show CDR1 as MDHEN and CDR2 as SYDVKM. This CDR3 region has 14 residues. The CDR3 spells CASNKGGNLYELYF. For the CDR3, the DNA is TGTGCCAGCAACAAAGGGGGGAACCTCTACGAGCTGTACTTC.

The sample holds a few counts of this clonotype. This chain links TRBV27 with TRBJ1-4; 9 bases are a match to TRBD1. Germline loops: CDR1 MNHEY, CDR2 SMNVEV (reference sequence). V gave up 5 bases and J gave up 5 bases; unmatched junction bases: 9. The CDR3 extends over 16 amino acids. CDR3 DNA sequence: TGTGCCAGCAGTCTAACCGGGACAGGGTTAAATGAAAAACTGTTTTTT. Translating gives CASSLTGTGLNEKLFF. The variable domain in full, completed from reference TRBV27 and TRBJ1-4, reads EAQVTQNPRYLITVTGKKLTVTCSQNMNHEYMSWYRQDPGLGLRQIYYSMNVEVTDKGDVPEGYKVSRKEKRNFPLILESPSPNQTSLYFCASSLTGTGLNEKLFFGSGTQLSVL.

J is TRBJ2-1 and V is TRBV6-2 or TRBV6-3, with D unresolved. V was pared by 7 bases and J by 4 bases, with 14 bases between. Germline lookup yields CDR1 MNHEY and CDR2 SVGEGT. This CDR3 is built from 14 residues. The DNA of the CDR3 is TGTGCCAGCAAACCCGTAGTCCTATACAATGAGCAGTTCTTC. Its translation: CASKPVVLYNEQFF.

In this sample, this clonotype turned up a few times. This rearrangement joins TRBV7-2 to TRBJ2-1, with D perhaps matching TRBD1 (6 bases). The V end was cut by 5 bases, the J end by 4 bases, with 12 bases between. The CDR3 sequence is 14 residues long. Germline V gene sequence: CDR1 SGHTA, CDR2 FQGNSA. The CDR3 DNA is TGTGCCAGCAGCACTCGGACAGAATACAATGAGCAGTTCTTC. It specifies CASSTRTEYNEQFF.

This clonotype was observed a few times. CDR3 coding DNA: TGTGCCAGCAGCTTTGGGGACGGTTCCTACGAGCAGTACTTC. This sequence encodes CASSFGDGSYEQYF. The chain carries TRBV7-2 and TRBJ2-7; tentatively, D is TRBD1 or TRBD2 (5 bases each). V dropped 3 bases and J dropped 1 base, with 10 bases sitting between them. In germline, CDR1 is SGHTA, CDR2 FQGNSA. The CDR3 covers 14 residues.

This clonotype came up a few times. The rearrangement joins TRBV6-6 to TRBJ1-3; 8 nucleotides match TRBD1. The V and J ends lost 6 bases and 4 bases, in that order; junction bases with no gene match: 2. Germline values: CDR1 MNHNY, CDR2 SVGAGI (reference sequence). The CDR3 length is 13 residues. In DNA form, the CDR3 reads TGTGCCAGCAGAGGACAGGGCGGAAACACCATATATTTT. Protein sequence: CASRGQGGNTIYF.

This clonotype occurred many times. The V call is TRBV28, the J call TRBJ1-1, with D possibly being TRBD1 (5 bases). Trimming took 8 bases from V and 4 from J, leaving 17 bases between them. CDR1 and CDR2 from the germline V gene are MDHEN and SYDVKM. The length of the CDR3 is 14 residues. Here the CDR3 reads CASGQGGTGTEAFF. The CDR3 DNA reads TGTGCCAGCGGGCAGGGAGGGACTGGCACTGAAGCTTTCTTT. Based on the CDR3 plus reference TRBV28 and TRBJ1-1, the full variable domain is DVKVTQSSRYLVKRTGEKVFLECVQDMDHENMFWYRQDPGLGLRLIYFSYDVKMKEKGDIPEGYSVSREKKERFSLILESASTNQTSMYLCASGQGGTGTEAFFGQGTRLTVV.